These 13 T cell receptor beta chains originate from one sample sequenced in a study of regulatory T cells in long-lasting Graves disease. Arm-PCR of CDR3 regions and iRepertoire HTBI primers were used to build TCR beta libraries. TCRdb independently ran MiXCR on the multiplex PCR reads; one entry per CDR3 protein. The repertoire holds 400,000 to 500,000 distinct CDR3 sequences, 20% to 25% seen once, with approximately 14% in the top ten. The time point denotes: persistent/refractory GD, antithyroid drugs over 5 years with positive TRAb. Making the TCR library involved RNA that had been extracted from PBMCs. This sample comprised peripheral blood mononuclear cells (PBMCs), obtained when the disease was refractory, from a patient treated with antithyroid drugs. The source is a female donor with Graves disease.

This clonotype is a singleton in its sample. The rearrangement uses TRBV7-6 and TRBJ2-2, with D possibly called TRBD1 or TRBD2 (5 bases each). The ends were cut back, 4 bases at V and 7 bases at J, with 10 bases in the middle. The V gene's germline CDR1 is SGHVS and CDR2 FNYEAQ. The CDR3 length is 13 residues. The CDR3 is CASSSRGDGELFF. In DNA, the CDR3 is TGTGCCAGCAGCTCCCGAGGGGACGGGGAGCTGTTTTTT. The full variable domain, in which reference TRBV7-6 and TRBJ2-2 provide the parts outside the CDR3, is GAGVSQSPRYKVTKRGQDVALRCDPISGHVSLYWYRQALGQGPEFLTYFNYEAQQDKSGLPNDRFSAERPEGSISTLTIQRTEQRDSAMYRCASSSRGDGELFFGEGSRLTVL.

V and J are TRBV6-4 and TRBJ2-7; D is unclear. From germline, CDR1 is MRHNA and CDR2 SNTAGT. This CDR3 region has 13 residues. V lost 4 bases and J lost 5, with 12 bases in between. The chain's CDR3 is CASSGLWSNEQYF. The CDR3 DNA is TGTGCCAGCAGTGGCCTGTGGTCGAACGAGCAGTACTTC.

Regarding this clonotype: A much larger clonotype is one base distant, so this may be a read error. The rearrangement joins TRBV6-2 or TRBV6-3 to TRBJ2-2, with 9 positions matching TRBD1. This CDR3 spans 15 amino acids. Germline values: CDR1 MNHEY, CDR2 SVGEGT. CDR3: CASSPNRGRDGELLF. The CDR3, as DNA: TGTGCCAGCAGTCCTAACAGGGGGCGAGACGGGGAGCTGCTTTTT.

This clonotype was found many times. The J gene is TRBJ2-7, the V gene TRBV27; possibly TRBD2 for D (5 bases). Looked up from germline, CDR1 is MNHEY and CDR2 is SMNVEV (reference sequence). The CDR3 covers 15 residues. V was trimmed by 6 bases and J by 0 bases, leaving 15 bases between them. The CDR3 here is CASSSRGPSSYEQYF. In DNA, the CDR3 is TGTGCCAGCAGCTCAAGAGGGCCTAGCTCCTACGAGCAGTACTTC.

This rearrangement joins TRBV5-1 to TRBJ1-4; D perhaps matches TRBD1 (5 bases). The V gene lost 3 bases and the J gene lost 7 bases, with 13 bases spanning the gap. The CDR3 length is 14 residues. Germline-derived CDR1 and CDR2 are SGHRS and YFSETQ. The CDR3 sequence is CASSSPGEGEKLFF. CDR3 nucleotides: TGCGCCAGCAGCTCCCCGGGGGAAGGTGAAAAACTGTTTTTT.

This clonotype was seen more than once but under ten times. The rearrangement uses TRBV19 and TRBJ1-1; the D is unclear. V lost 3 bases to trimming and J lost 0 bases, with 11 bases between them. Germline V gene sequence: CDR1 LNHDA, CDR2 SQIVND (reference sequence). The CDR3 runs to 15 residues. CDR3 nucleotide sequence: TGTGCCAGTAGTATCAGCGGGCAGCTGAACACTGAAGCTTTCTTT. This codes for CASSISGQLNTEAFF. Full variable domain (rest looked up from reference TRBV19 and TRBJ1-1): DGGITQSPKYLFRKEGQNVTLSCEQNLNHDAMYWYRQDPGQGLRLIYYSQIVNDFQKGDIAEGYSVSREKKESFPLTVTSAQKNPTAFYLCASSISGQLNTEAFFGQGTRLTVV.

This clonotype was detected many times. The chain employs TRBV10-3 and TRBJ2-7; maybe TRBD1 (7 bases). Trimming stripped 4 bases from V and 2 bases from J, with 15 bases between. This CDR3 is built from 15 residues. Germline loops: CDR1 ENHRY, CDR2 SYGVKD. The CDR3 here is CAISVTGTGAYEQYF. The CDR3 DNA sequence: TGTGCCATCAGTGTGACAGGGACGGGGGCCTACGAGCAGTACTTC.

On this clonotype itself: This clone may be a read error of a much larger clone one base away. The chain combines TRBV2 with TRBJ2-7; maybe TRBD2 (6 bases). This CDR3 comprises 15 residues. Germline assignment: CDR1 SNHLY and CDR2 FYNNEI. The CDR3 coding sequence is TGTGCCAGCAGTTCCGGCCGGGACTGGGCCTACGAGCAGCACTTC. As protein: CASSSGRDWAYEQHF.

This clonotype was recorded only once. V and J are TRBV6-2 or TRBV6-3 and TRBJ2-1; D call uncertain. V was pared by 7 bases and J by 2 bases, with 9 bases between. Germline CDR1 MNHEY, CDR2 SVGEGT. The CDR3 is 13 amino acids. CDR3 DNA sequence: TGTGCCAGCATGAGTGGTACCTACAATGAGCAGTTCTTC. Its protein product is CASMSGTYNEQFF.

Worth noting for this clonotype: Compared with germline, one end of the junction differs, possibly owing to a read error. The chain recombines TRBV28 with TRBJ2-6, with 9 bases identical to TRBD1. The V gene's germline CDR1 is MDHEN and CDR2 SYDVKM. The CDR3 covers 17 residues. This CDR3 is CASTRTGAASGADVLTF. As DNA, the CDR3 is TGTGCCAGCACCCGGACAGGGGCCGCCTCTGGGGCCGACGTCCTGACTTTC. Filled out from reference TRBV28 and TRBJ2-6, the complete variable domain reads DVKVTQSSRYLVKRTGEKVFLECVQDMDHENMFWYRQDPGLGLRLIYFSYDVKMKEKGDIPEGYSVSREKKERFSLILESASTNQTSMYLCASTRTGAASGADVLTFGAGSRLTVL.

There are a few counts of this clonotype. The CDR3 region is CASSLATSGSGTDTQYF. As DNA, the CDR3 is TGCGCCAGCAGCTTGGCAACTAGCGGGAGTGGCACAGATACGCAGTATTTT. This chain joins TRBV5-1 and TRBJ2-3, with 11 bases aligning to TRBD2. Germline CDR1 and CDR2: SGHRS and YFSETQ. J was trimmed by 1 base and V by 0 bases; bases with no gene match: 4. The CDR3 spans 17 residues.

This chain connects TRBV7-8 to TRBJ2-3; no clear D gene. The germline V and J ends were trimmed by 7 bases and 4 bases, with 15 bases remaining between them. The CDR3 loop spans 14 amino acids. Germline CDR1 reads SGHVS; CDR2 reads FQNEAQ. CDR3 sequence (DNA): TGTGCCAGCATTCAGCCCTTGGAGCCAGATACGCAGTATTTT. It specifies CASIQPLEPDTQYF.

This clonotype was recorded once. V gene TRBV18 combines with J gene TRBJ1-5, with D perhaps matching TRBD1 (6 bases). V was trimmed by 6 bases and J by 7 bases, leaving 19 bases between them. Germline CDR1 is KGHSH and CDR2 is LQKENI. The CDR3 covers 15 residues. CDR3 amino acids: CASSSSGGHEQPQHF. CDR3 DNA sequence: TGTGCCAGCTCCTCATCCGGGGGGCACGAGCAGCCCCAGCATTTT.